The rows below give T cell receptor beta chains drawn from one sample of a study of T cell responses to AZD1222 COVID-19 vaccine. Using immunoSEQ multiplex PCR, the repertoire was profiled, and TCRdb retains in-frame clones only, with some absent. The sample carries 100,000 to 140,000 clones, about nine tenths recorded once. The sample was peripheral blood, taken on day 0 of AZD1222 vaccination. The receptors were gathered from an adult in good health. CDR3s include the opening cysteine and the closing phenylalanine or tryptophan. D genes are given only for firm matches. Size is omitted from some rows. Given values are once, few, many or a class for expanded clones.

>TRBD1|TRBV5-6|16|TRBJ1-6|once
CASSLLGQGGRSPLHF
TGTGCCAGCAGCTTATTGGGACAGGGGGGACGGTCACCCCTCCACTTT
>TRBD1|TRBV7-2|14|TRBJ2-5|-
CASSLEGGWETQYF
TGTGCCAGCAGCTTAGAAGGGGGCTGGGAGACCCAGTACTTC
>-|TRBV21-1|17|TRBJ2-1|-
CASSNETSGRAIYEQFF
TGTGCCAGCAGCAACGAAACTAGCGGGAGGGCCATATATGAGCAGTTCTTC
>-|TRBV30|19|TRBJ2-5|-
CAWSAKGNRGTRLQETQYF
TGTGCCTGGAGTGCAAAGGGAAATAGGGGAACAAGGCTTCAAGAGACCCAGTACTTC
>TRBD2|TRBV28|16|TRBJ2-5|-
CASSGTSGRAGETQYF
TGTGCCAGCAGCGGGACTAGCGGGAGGGCCGGGGAGACCCAGTACTTC
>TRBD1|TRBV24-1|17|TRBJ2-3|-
CATSDPGQGRAGDTQYF
TGTGCCACCAGTGATCCGGGACAGGGAAGGGCTGGAGATACGCAGTATTTT
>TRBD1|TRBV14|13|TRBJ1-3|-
CASSPDRGNTIYF
TGTGCCAGCAGCCCGGACAGGGGAAACACCATATATTTT
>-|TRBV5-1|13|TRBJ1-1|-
CASSPAGVTEAFF
TGCGCCAGCTCCCCTGCCGGGGTGACTGAAGCTTTCTTT
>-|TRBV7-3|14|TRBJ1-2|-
CASSLSGHPGGYTF
TGTGCCAGCAGCTTATCGGGGCACCCGGGGGGCTACACCTTC
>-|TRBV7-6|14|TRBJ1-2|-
CASSQTPGNDGYTF
TGTGCCAGCAGCCAAACTCCGGGAAATGATGGCTACACCTTC
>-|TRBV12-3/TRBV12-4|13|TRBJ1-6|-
CASRSTVGSPLHF
TGTGCCAGCAGGTCGACAGTAGGGTCACCCCTCCACTTT
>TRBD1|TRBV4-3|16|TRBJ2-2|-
CASSPQRQGYTGELFF
TGCGCCAGCAGCCCACAAAGACAGGGTTACACCGGGGAGCTGTTTTTT
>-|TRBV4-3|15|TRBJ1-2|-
CASSQDHLGARGYTF
TGCGCCAGCAGCCAAGATCACTTGGGGGCGCGAGGCTACACCTTC
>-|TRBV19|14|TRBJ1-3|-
CASSMSSTGNTIYF
TGTGCCAGTAGTATGTCATCCACGGGAAACACCATATATTTT